The 6 T cell receptor beta chains presented below share a single source sample, sequenced in a study of CD8 T cells in Susac syndrome. cDNA came from roughly 0.53 to 1 ug RNA primed by random hexamers. TCRdb reprocessed the immunoSEQ multiplex PCR reads via MiXCR and lists one record per CDR3 protein. Here the sample spans under 85,000 distinct CDR3 sequences, roughly 94% being singletons. Sequenced material: CD8+ T cells from PBMCs. These receptors were obtained from a human donor with multiple sclerosis.

This chain uses TRBV20-1 with TRBJ2-2, with 13 positions matching TRBD2. Trimming removed 3 bases from V and 0 bases from J; junction bases left unmatched: 4. The germline V gene has CDR1 DFQATT and CDR2 SNEGSKA (reference sequence). The CDR3 covers 17 residues. The CDR3 is CSARGTSGVSNTGELFF. DNA for the CDR3: TGCAGTGCTAGGGGGACTAGCGGGGTCTCGAACACCGGGGAGCTGTTTTTT.

The V call is TRBV7-2, the J call TRBJ1-5; D ambiguous. CDR1 and CDR2 (germline): SGHTA, FQGNSA. The CDR3 runs to 14 residues. V gave up 4 bases and J gave up 0 bases, with 7 bases separating them. CDR3 region: CASSSGYSNQPQHF. The CDR3 region has the DNA TGTGCCAGCAGCTCGGGTTATAGCAATCAGCCCCAGCATTTT.

This rearrangement joins TRBV2 to TRBJ2-7; 9 bases align to TRBD1. Unmatched junction bases numbered 9, after V lost 2 bases and J lost 1 base. CDR1 is SNHLY, CDR2 FYNNEI, per germline. The length of the CDR3 is 17 residues. In DNA form, the CDR3 reads TGTGCCAGCAGTGAAATTGGGGGGACAGGGTCTTCCTACGAGCAGTACTTC. This codes for CASSEIGGTGSSYEQYF.

This rearrangement joins TRBV7-9 to TRBJ2-3; D is unclear. This CDR3 contains 16 residues. Germline loops: CDR1 SEHNR, CDR2 FQNEAQ (reference sequence). V dropped 1 base and J dropped 2 bases, with 13 bases sitting between them. CDR3 in DNA: TGTGCCAGCAGCTTAGAAACCGGGCCAGACACAGATACGCAGTATTTT. Translating it yields CASSLETGPDTDTQYF.

This clonotype was seen just once. The CDR3 DNA reads TGTGCCAGTCGACTAGCGGCCTCCTACGAGCAGTACTTC. Its protein product is CASRLAASYEQYF. This chain connects TRBV19 to TRBJ2-7; the match to TRBD2 covers 9 bases. Germline V lookup: CDR1 LNHDA, CDR2 SQIVND (reference sequence). V gave up 8 bases and J gave up 0 bases; unmatched junction bases: 2. The CDR3 is 13 residues long.

The V gene is TRBV7-8, the J gene TRBJ2-7; D possibly matches TRBD1 or TRBD2 (5 bases each). With 10 bases removed from V and 7 bases from J, the gap between germline ends came to 20 bases. The CDR3 has 13 residues. Germline lookup yields CDR1 SGHVS and CDR2 FQNEAQ. CDR3 DNA sequence: TGTGCCACCACCGGGACGGCCTCGGAGGAGCAGTACTTC. Protein sequence: CATTGTASEEQYF.